The clone carrying this T cell receptor (beta chain) has ten or more counts. Through Arm-PCR of CDR3 regions and iRepertoire HTBI primers, TCR beta libraries were built. TCRdb processed the multiplex PCR reads anew with MiXCR; each CDR3 protein has one entry. This sample yields about 620,000 distinct CDR3 sequences, of which roughly 15% are seen a single time; approximately 18% belongs to the top ten. The time point denotes: newly diagnosed GD, antithyroid drugs for less than 3 months. TCR sequences were obtained from RNA taken from PBMCs. The sample originates from a study of regulatory T cells in long-lasting Graves disease. The CDR3 runs to 13 residues. Trimming removed 8 bases from V and 4 bases from J, with 15 bases in between. From germline, CDR1 is SNHLY and CDR2 FYNNEI. The data were also submitted as part of a second study, on T cells in Graves' hyperthyroidism and ophthalmopathy.

The source material was peripheral blood mononuclear cells (PBMCs), sampled at new diagnosis, from a patient treated with antithyroid drugs. This sequence originates from a woman in her 30s with Graves disease. J is TRBJ2-7 and V is TRBV2; D is perhaps TRBD2 (6 bases). The CDR3 here is CASAVLALYEQYF. The CDR3, as DNA: TGTGCCAGCGCAGTACTAGCTCTATACGAGCAGTACTTC.